This T cell receptor (beta chain) is drawn from a study of T cell responses to AZD1222 COVID-19 vaccine. Background on the study: Second-dose schedules of about 4 or about 12 weeks were combined.

CDR3 size: 15 residues. Germline V lookup: CDR1 SGHRS, CDR2 YFSETQ. Trimming left V 4 bases short and J 0 bases short, with 13 bases between. As regards this clone: Antigen specificity is unknown.

Study-wide points: Once two AZD1222 doses were given, Spike-specific TCR breadth and depth went up. Per reports, nearly half of all spike-specific TCRs target regions that are unmutated in variants.

Clones were read by immunoSEQ multiplex PCR, and TCRdb kept only the in-frame ones, dropping some. The sample includes more than 95,000 clones, roughly 90% of them seen just once. The sample in question was peripheral blood, obtained on day 0 of AZD1222 vaccination. This chain joins TRBV5-1 and TRBJ1-1; D is ambiguous. This clonotype originated in an adult in good health. The CDR3 DNA reads as TGCGCCAGCAGCCCTCGAGAAGGGTTGAACACTGAAGCTTTCTTT. This sequence encodes CASSPREGLNTEAFF.